One and the same sample provided the 11 T cell receptor beta chains below, sequenced in a study of blood T cells in healthy people across ages. With a J-beta primer mix and a sample-barcoded 5' primer, a second PCR ran about 6 to 11 cycles. TCRdb used MiXCR to reprocess the 5' RACE reads, holding one entry per CDR3 protein. Of fewer than 800,000 distinct CDR3 sequences in the sample, approximately 30% were seen once. The sample comprised blood. The receptors were sampled from an elderly woman in good health.

With regard to this clonotype: A much bigger clone sits one base away, suggesting this may be a read error. This CDR3 is missing its conserved last phenylalanine or tryptophan, likely due to a read error. The genes are TRBV12-3 or TRBV12-4 and TRBJ2-3, with 9 nucleotides matching TRBD1. After removal of 5 bases from V and 6 bases from J, the junction contained 12 bases not matched to a gene. The CDR3 is 16 amino acids. The CDR3 region is CASSGYRDRVADTQYY. In DNA form, the CDR3 reads TGTGCCAGCAGTGGGTACCGGGACAGGGTGGCCGATACGCAGTATTAT.

CDR3 DNA: TGTGCCAGCAGCTTAGATGGGACATCAGATACGCAGTATTTT. Amino acids: CASSLDGTSDTQYF. V and J are TRBV11-2 and TRBJ2-3; maybe TRBD1 (6 bases). Trimming took 0 bases from V and 4 from J, leaving 8 bases between them. The CDR3 loop spans 14 amino acids. Germline loops: CDR1 SGHAT, CDR2 FQNNGV.

In the case of this clonotype: With a much larger clone just one base away, this may be a read error. The chain joins TRBV2 to TRBJ2-3, with D perhaps matching TRBD1 (6 bases). The length of the CDR3 is 13 residues. Germline lookup yields CDR1 SNHLY and CDR2 FYNNEI. Here the CDR3 DNA reads TGTGCCAGCAGTCGGGACAACACAGATGCGCAGTATTTT. Amino acids: CASSRDNTDAQYF.

In its sample, this clonotype was seen a few times. The chain uses TRBV3-1 and TRBJ2-2; D gene ambiguous. Trimming stripped 2 bases from V and 6 bases from J, with 7 bases between. CDR1 and CDR2 (germline): LGHDT, YNNKEL (reference sequence). The CDR3 spans 13 residues. Written as DNA, the CDR3 is TGTGCCAGCAGCCAATGGCTAGCCGGGGAGCTGTTTTTT. Its protein is CASSQWLAGELFF.

V gene TRBV5-1 combines with J gene TRBJ2-3; the D gene is possibly TRBD2 (7 bases). The germline V and J ends were trimmed by 4 bases and 4 bases, with 16 bases remaining between them. This CDR3 is built from 15 residues. Germline V lookup: CDR1 SGHRS, CDR2 YFSETQ. CDR3 protein: CASSIGRGGADTQYF. CDR3 coding DNA: TGCGCCAGCAGCATAGGGAGGGGGGGCGCAGATACGCAGTATTTT. The full variable domain, in which reference TRBV5-1 and TRBJ2-3 provide the parts outside the CDR3, is KAGVTQTPRYLIKTRGQQVTLSCSPISGHRSVSWYQQTPGQGLQFLFEYFSETQRNKGNFPGRFSGRQFSNSRSEMNVSTLELGDSALYLCASSIGRGGADTQYFGPGTRLTVL.

About this clonotype: One base away lies a much larger clone, so this may be a sequencing read error. The V gene is TRBV27, the J gene TRBJ2-3; 9 bases match TRBD2. This CDR3 has 15 amino acids. CDR1 MNHEY and CDR2 SMNVEV come from the germline V gene (reference sequence). Trimming removed 3 bases from V and 7 bases from J; junction bases left unmatched: 8. The CDR3 spells CASSLGGRASHTQYF. CDR3 in DNA: TGTGCCAGCAGTTTGGGCGGGAGGGCATCACATACGCAGTATTTT.

This clonotype appeared once. The gene calls are TRBV7-2 and TRBJ1-1; D remains unclear. In germline, CDR1 is SGHTA, CDR2 FQGNSA. Trimming removed 1 base at V and 2 bases at J, with 8 bases between. The CDR3 loop spans 14 amino acids. The CDR3 region is CASSLGSGNTEAFF. In DNA form, the CDR3 reads TGTGCCAGCAGCTTAGGGTCGGGAAACACTGAAGCTTTCTTT.

This clonotype was recorded many times. The V and J genes are TRBV10-3 and TRBJ2-1, with D possibly TRBD1 on 5 matching bases. CDR3 length equals 15 residues. The V gene's germline CDR1 is ENHRY and CDR2 SYGVKD. V dropped 2 bases and J dropped 2 bases, with 10 bases sitting between them. The CDR3 DNA reads TGTGCCATCAGTGAGGGTTCAGGGCCCTACAATGAGCAGTTCTTC. It specifies CAISEGSGPYNEQFF.

The chain joins TRBV9 to TRBJ2-3; 10 bases agree with TRBD2. CDR1 and CDR2 (germline): SGDLS, YYNGEE. V lost 0 bases, J lost 3 bases, and 4 bases stayed unmatched. The CDR3 extends over 16 amino acids. CDR3 amino acids: CASSVGAGGPTDTQYF. In DNA, the CDR3 is TGTGCCAGCAGCGTAGGAGCGGGAGGGCCGACAGATACGCAGTATTTT.

Regarding this clonotype: Relative to the germline gene, one junction end is altered; a read error may explain this. This chain connects TRBV20-1 to TRBJ1-5; perhaps TRBD1 as D (6 bases). The CDR3 totals 15 residues. Germline values: CDR1 DFQATT, CDR2 SNEGSKA (reference sequence). Here the CDR3 reads CSAGDDRPGNQPQHF. Written as DNA, the CDR3 is TGCAGTGCTGGAGATGACAGGCCGGGCAATCAGCCCCAGCATTTT.

In its sample, this clonotype was seen many times. Written as DNA, the CDR3 is TGTGCCAGCACTCGGACAGGGGCGCAGCCCCAGCATTTT. It codes for CASTRTGAQPQHF. This rearrangement joins TRBV6-1 to TRBJ1-5, with 9 bases matching TRBD1. The CDR3 loop spans 13 amino acids. Germline CDR1 is MNHNS and CDR2 is SASEGT. Trimming took 7 bases from V and 7 from J; bases not matched to a gene: 5.